These T cell receptor beta chains were read from a single sample in a study of CD8+ T cells in alopecia areata. Generated by immunoSEQ multiplex PCR, the TCRdb table keeps only in-frame clones and is missing some. Among more than 200,000 clones listed, approximately 61% were seen once. The specimen was CD4+ T cells sorted from blood, collected at week 0. These receptors were taken from a human donor with alopecia areata. Both conserved end residues are part of each CDR3. The D gene is left open where the match is weak. The size field is filled for only some rows; it gives once, few, many or a size class.

CSADRQETQYF,TGCAGTGCGGACAGGCAAGAGACCCAGTACTTC,NA,TRBJ2-5,TRBD1,TRBV20-1
CASSLTGTSIADTQYF,TGTGCCAGCAGCCTGACCGGGACTAGCATCGCAGATACGCAGTATTTT,NA,TRBJ2-3,TRBD2,TRBV7-9
CASSVGGTEETQYF,TGTGCCAGCAGCGTAGGAGGGACAGAAGAGACCCAGTACTTC,few,TRBJ2-5,TRBD1,TRBV9
CASSSVQGPPSGANVLTF,TGCGCCAGCAGCTCCGTACAGGGCCCTCCATCTGGGGCCAACGTCCTGACTTTC,NA,TRBJ2-6,NA,TRBV5-1
CASSLRGSGANVLTF,TGTGCCAGCAGCCTCAGGGGTTCTGGGGCCAACGTCCTGACTTTC,few,TRBJ2-6,NA,TRBV7-2
CASSPIRGTQYF,TGTGCCAGCAGTCCCATCCGGGGGACCCAGTACTTC,NA,TRBJ2-5,NA,TRBV2
CASSIRHGGESYEQYF,TGTGCCAGCAGCATAAGACATGGGGGGGAGTCCTACGAGCAGTACTTC,NA,TRBJ2-7,TRBD2,TRBV4-2
CASSQDGRDAGYGYTF,TGCGCCAGCAGCCAAGATGGACGGGACGCCGGCTATGGCTACACCTTC,NA,TRBJ1-2,NA,TRBV4-3
CASSLAITGSSYEQYF,TGTGCCAGCAGCTTAGCGATCACCGGGTCTTCCTACGAGCAGTACTTC,NA,TRBJ2-7,NA,TRBV7-6
CASSVGRQETQYF,TGTGCCAGCTCCGTTGGACGGCAAGAGACCCAGTACTTC,NA,TRBJ2-5,NA,TRBV2
CASSLGSLQDTQYF,TGCGCCAGCAGCCTGGGAAGTCTTCAAGATACGCAGTATTTT,few,TRBJ2-3,NA,TRBV5-1
CSVVPTGVLGYTF,TGCAGCGTTGTCCCGACAGGGGTCCTTGGCTACACCTTC,NA,TRBJ1-2,TRBD1,TRBV29-1
CSVKTDSYNSPLHF,TGCAGCGTTAAGACAGACTCCTATAATTCACCCCTCCACTTT,NA,TRBJ1-6,NA,TRBV29-1
CAWSVSVGETDTQYF,TGTGCCTGGAGTGTATCGGTGGGTGAGACAGATACGCAGTATTTT,NA,TRBJ2-3,NA,TRBV30
CASSEASVFYNEQFF,TGTGCCAGCAGTGAAGCGTCCGTCTTCTACAATGAGCAGTTCTTC,NA,TRBJ2-1,NA,TRBV6-1
CASSFPTGMGKTQYF,TGTGCCAGCAGTTTTCCTACAGGGATGGGAAAGACCCAGTACTTC,NA,TRBJ2-5,NA,TRBV27
CAWSDRLF,TGTGCCTGGAGTGACAGACTCTTC,NA,TRBJ2-1,NA,TRBV30
CSVEDRGSYGYTF,TGCAGCGTTGAGGACAGGGGGTCCTATGGCTACACCTTC,NA,TRBJ1-2,TRBD1,TRBV29-1
CASSRPKPPLHF,TGTGCCAGCAGTCGGCCTAAACCACCCCTCCACTTT,NA,TRBJ1-6,NA,TRBV2
CAWSVWGRSKEQYF,TGTGCCTGGAGTGTTTGGGGGCGCAGTAAAGAGCAGTACTTC,NA,TRBJ2-7,NA,TRBV30
CAILAAGSSSYNEQFF,TGTGCCATCCTAGCCGCGGGGTCCAGCTCCTACAATGAGCAGTTCTTC,once,TRBJ2-1,NA,TRBV28
CASSVLTDRDTQYF,TGTGCCAGCAGCGTATTGACTGATCGAGATACGCAGTATTTT,NA,TRBJ2-3,NA,TRBV9
CSVVAPNFYNEQFF,TGCAGCGTGGTGGCACCGAATTTTTACAATGAGCAGTTCTTC,few,TRBJ2-1,NA,TRBV29-1
CASSVGSSGWETQYF,TGTGCCAGCAGCGTAGGTTCTTCAGGATGGGAGACCCAGTACTTC,NA,TRBJ2-5,NA,TRBV9
CAISPWRGTGANVLTF,TGTGCCATCTCACCCTGGAGGGGAACTGGGGCCAACGTCCTGACTTTC,NA,TRBJ2-6,NA,TRBV27
CASSLGYEQYF,TGTGCCAGCAGTTTAGGGTACGAGCAGTACTTC,NA,TRBJ2-7,NA,TRBV27